The source of this T cell receptor (beta chain) is a study of blood T cell repertoires in COVID-19. Background on the study: Collection of acute and convalescent COVID-19 samples took place in the United States, Italy and Spain. T cells, B-cell-depleted T cells, or PBMCs provided the cDNA or gDNA that served as material.

As processed by the authors: Nucleated cell number was recorded as an estimate derived from reference gene primer amplification. The repertoire was sequenced with immunoSEQ multiplex PCR; TCRdb's copy has only in-frame clones and lacks some. V and J calls and clone size are copied from that table; D and trimming were computed from the DNA. The table lists some 87,000 clones, under 85% of them singletons. CDR3 length equals 15 residues. Trimming removed 3 bases from V and 0 bases from J, with 8 bases in between. The germline gives CDR1 MDHEN, CDR2 SYDVKM. This receptor was taken from a human donor in a cohort sampled during active COVID-19. This chain uses TRBV28 with TRBJ2-2; the D gene is possibly TRBD2 (6 bases). The sample taken for sequencing was peripheral blood. DNA of the CDR3: TGTGCCAGCAGTTTGGGCGGGGCGAACACCGGGGAGCTGTTTTTT. This gives the protein CASSLGGANTGELFF.